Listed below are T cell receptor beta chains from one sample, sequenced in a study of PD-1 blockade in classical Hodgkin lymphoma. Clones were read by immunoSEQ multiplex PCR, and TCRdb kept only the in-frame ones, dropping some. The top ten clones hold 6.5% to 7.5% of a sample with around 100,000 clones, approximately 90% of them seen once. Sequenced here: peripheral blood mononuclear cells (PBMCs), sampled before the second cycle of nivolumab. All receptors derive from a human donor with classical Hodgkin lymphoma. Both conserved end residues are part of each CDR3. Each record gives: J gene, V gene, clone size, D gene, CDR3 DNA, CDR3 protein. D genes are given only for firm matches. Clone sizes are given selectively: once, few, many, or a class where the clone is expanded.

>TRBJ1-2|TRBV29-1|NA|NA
TGCAGCGCCGTGGGAATCCTGGGAGGCTACACCTTC
CSAVGILGGYTF
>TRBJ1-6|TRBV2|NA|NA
TGTGCCAGCAGTTCGGGACACGGTATTTCACCCCTCCACTTT
CASSSGHGISPLHF
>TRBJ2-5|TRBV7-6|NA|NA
TGTGCCAGCAGCTTAGACCCTCAAGAGACCCAGTACTTC
CASSLDPQETQYF
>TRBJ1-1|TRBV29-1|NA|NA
TGCAGCGTTGAAGGGGACGTGGTCGGTCGTGAAGCTTTCTTT
CSVEGDVVGREAFF
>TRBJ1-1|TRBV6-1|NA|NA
TGTGCCAGCAGTGTATCTGATAGGGGGAACACTGAAGCTTTCTTT
CASSVSDRGNTEAFF
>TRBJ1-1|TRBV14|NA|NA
TGTGCCAGCAGCCTTAGTACGGCAGGATGGAACACTGAAGCTTTCTTT
CASSLSTAGWNTEAFF
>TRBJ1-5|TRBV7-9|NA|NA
TGTGCCAGCAGTGTGGACACTCAGGCCCAGCATTTT
CASSVDTQAQHF
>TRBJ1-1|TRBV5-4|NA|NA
TGTGCCAGCAGCGGGAAAGGGGGGGAAAACACTGAAGCTTTCTTT
CASSGKGGENTEAFF
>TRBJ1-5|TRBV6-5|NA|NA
TGTGCCAGCGGGGACCCCAATCAGCCCCAGCATTTT
CASGDPNQPQHF
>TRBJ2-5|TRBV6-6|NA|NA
TGTGCCAGCAGTTACTCTACAGGGAGTCAAGAGACCCAGTACTTC
CASSYSTGSQETQYF
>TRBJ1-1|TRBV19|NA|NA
TGTGCCAGTAGTATGGGGCGACCCACTGAAGCTTTCTTT
CASSMGRPTEAFF
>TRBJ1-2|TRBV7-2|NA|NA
TGTGCCAGCAGCTTAGGCCCAGGAGATTACTATGGCTACACCTTC
CASSLGPGDYYGYTF
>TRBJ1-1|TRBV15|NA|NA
TGTGCCACCAGCAGAGAAAACAGGGAGGGGACTGAAGCTTTCTTT
CATSRENREGTEAFF
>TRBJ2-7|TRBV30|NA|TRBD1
TGTGCCTGTACCGGGACAGGGATCTACGAGCAGTACTTC
CACTGTGIYEQYF
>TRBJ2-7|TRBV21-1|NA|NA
TGTGCCAGCAGCAAAGCGCTTTCCGCACACGACCCCTACGAGCAGTACTTC
CASSKALSAHDPYEQYF
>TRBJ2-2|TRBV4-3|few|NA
TGCGCCAGCAGGTCCGGGGTAAACACCGGGGAGCTGTTTTTT
CASRSGVNTGELFF
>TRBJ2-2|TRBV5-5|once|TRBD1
TGTGCCAGCAGGGCCGGGACAGCCAGCACCGGGGAGCTGTTTTTT
CASRAGTASTGELFF
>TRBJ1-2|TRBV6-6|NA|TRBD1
TGTGCCAGCAGCCGGACAGGCCTAAACTATGGCTACACCTTC
CASSRTGLNYGYTF
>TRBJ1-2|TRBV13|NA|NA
TGTGCCAGCAGCTTAGGCCTAACGAACTATGGCTACACCTTC
CASSLGLTNYGYTF
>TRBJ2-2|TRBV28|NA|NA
TGTGCCAGCAGGAAAGAGGGGCTGTTTTTT
CASRKEGLFF
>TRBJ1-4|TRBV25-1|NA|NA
TGTGCCAGCAGTCTTCGGGTCATTTGGGGAAAAACTGTTTTT
CASSLRVIWGKTVF
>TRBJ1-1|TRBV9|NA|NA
TGTGCCAGCAGCGTAGCTACGGGGGCGAACACTGAAGCTTTCTTT
CASSVATGANTEAFF
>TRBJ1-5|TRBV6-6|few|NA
TGTGCCAGCATGATGGGTATGGGTCAGCCCCAGCATTTT
CASMMGMGQPQHF
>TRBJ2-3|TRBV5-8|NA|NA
TGTGCCAGCAGCTTGTTTCCCAGCACAGATACGCAGTATTTT
CASSLFPSTDTQYF
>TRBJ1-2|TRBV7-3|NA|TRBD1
TGTGCCAGCAGCTTAGAAATAAGGGACAGCGCTTCCTATGGCTACACCTTC
CASSLEIRDSASYGYTF
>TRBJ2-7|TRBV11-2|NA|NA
TGTGCCAGCAGCCCCCTCGGGTACGAGCAGTACTTC
CASSPLGYEQYF